This T cell receptor beta chain originates from a study of blood T cells in healthy people across ages. Study-wide results and caveats: The lack of PBMC sorting stopped any conclusive naive versus antigen-experienced comparison. CMV status of donors was unknown, possibly confounding expanded clonotype changes.

With a J-beta primer mix and a sample-barcoded 5' primer, a second PCR ran roughly 7 to 11 cycles. TCRdb re-called the 5' RACE reads through MiXCR, storing one row per CDR3 protein. The data show 540,000 or so distinct CDR3 sequences, around half seen once. PBMCs were isolated at a quantity of at least 6 million per sample. This clonotype was found a few times. Its specificity is not known. The CDR3 is 13 amino acids. V lost 4 bases and J lost 2; bases outside the gene matches: 4. Germline V gene lookup returns CDR1 SQVTM and CDR2 ANQGSEA. This chain joins TRBV29-1 and TRBJ2-7, with 8 bases fitting TRBD1. Source material: blood. The clonotype originates from an elderly man in good health. CDR3 coding DNA: TGCAGCGTTGGCCTGGGACAGGCCTACGAGCAGTACTTC. This translates into CSVGLGQAYEQYF.